The 32 T cell receptor beta chains below come from one sample, sequenced in a study of T cells in Graves' hyperthyroidism and ophthalmopathy. Amplified TCR beta CDR3 regions derived from RNA transcripts. The TCR CDR3 first-round RT-PCR relied on the HTBI primer set. TCRdb reanalysed the multiplex PCR reads using MiXCR and keeps one entry per CDR3 protein. The sample shows 360,000 or so distinct CDR3 sequences, around 18% of them seen only once. Sample: blood. These receptors were obtained from a woman aged 40-49 years with Graves' ophthalmopathy.

This clonotype was counted many times. The rearrangement joins TRBV28 to TRBJ2-7; no clear D gene. V was clipped by 2 bases and J by 2 bases, with 16 bases between them. The germline V gene has CDR1 MDHEN and CDR2 SYDVKM. The CDR3 extends over 16 amino acids. CDR3 DNA: TGTGCCAGCAGTTTACCCCGGGCGACCCTTACCTACGAGCAGTACTTC. Protein sequence: CASSLPRATLTYEQYF.

This clonotype was counted at least ten times. The chain uses TRBV4-3 and TRBJ2-7; the match to TRBD1 covers 9 bases. Germline CDR1 reads LGHNA; CDR2 reads YSLEER. The CDR3 totals 14 residues. V was pared by 3 bases and J by 2 bases, with 2 bases of the junction left unmatched. The CDR3: CASSHGQGPYEQYF. As DNA, the CDR3 is TGCGCCAGCAGCCACGGACAGGGGCCCTACGAGCAGTACTTC.

At least ten counts were recorded for this clonotype. This rearrangement joins TRBV5-4 to TRBJ1-1; TRBD1 aligns across 9 bases. Germline V CDR1 and CDR2: SGHNT, YYREEE (reference sequence). The CDR3 covers 15 residues. Trimming at V came to 3 bases and at J to 6 bases, leaving 9 bases not matched to a gene. The CDR3 reads CASSSAGQGTPEAFF. In DNA, the CDR3 is TGTGCCAGCAGCTCTGCGGGACAGGGAACACCTGAAGCTTTCTTT.

This clonotype was recorded at least ten times. The rearrangement joins TRBV20-1 to TRBJ1-1; the match to TRBD1 covers 8 bases. The germline CDR1 and CDR2 sequences are DFQATT and SNEGSKA (reference sequence). The ends lost 7 bases at V and 1 base at J; junction bases unmatched: 5. The CDR3 has 13 residues. The CDR3 DNA follows: TGCAGTGTGACGACAGGGGAGAACACTGAAGCTTTCTTT. Residues: CSVTTGENTEAFF.

This clonotype appeared many times. This chain joins TRBV11-2 and TRBJ2-1; D may be TRBD2 (5 bases). Looked up from germline, CDR1 is SGHAT and CDR2 is FQNNGV. Deletions cut 6 bases from V and 9 bases from J, with 9 bases between. CDR3 size: 11 residues. The CDR3 loop reads CASSMGVEQFF. As DNA, the CDR3 is TGTGCCAGCAGTATGGGAGTTGAGCAGTTCTTC.

This clonotype has ten or more counts. This sequence joins TRBV27 and TRBJ1-5; 8 positions agree with TRBD1. The CDR3 consists of 13 residues. Germline V CDR1 and CDR2: MNHEY, SMNVEV (reference sequence). The V segment lost 4 bases and the J segment 6 bases; nucleotides outside the gene matches: 2. The chain's CDR3 is CASSSGGPQPQHF. In DNA form, the CDR3 reads TGTGCCAGCAGTTCAGGGGGCCCTCAGCCCCAGCATTTT.

This clonotype was seen many times. This chain connects TRBV12-3 or TRBV12-4 to TRBJ2-7; 9 nucleotides align to TRBD2. There are 13 residues in the CDR3. Trimming cost V 8 bases and J 3 bases; bases outside gene matches: 5. Here the CDR3 DNA reads TGTGCCAGCGGAGTAGCGGGGGACTACGAGCAGTACTTC. This sequence encodes CASGVAGDYEQYF.

The chain joins TRBV6-1 to TRBJ2-2; D might be TRBD2 (5 bases). V gave up 7 bases and J gave up 6 bases, with 15 bases separating them. The CDR3 length is 14 residues. The V gene's germline CDR1 is MNHNS and CDR2 SASEGT. The CDR3, as DNA: TGTGCCAGCACTAGGCTAGCCACCCCCGGGGAGCTGTTTTTT. It translates to CASTRLATPGELFF.

There are many counts of this clonotype. The rearrangement links TRBV6-5 to TRBJ2-2, with TRBD1 matching over 9 bases. This CDR3 comprises 15 residues. Germline V gene data show CDR1 as MNHEY and CDR2 as SVGAGI. Trimming at V came to 2 bases and at J to 6 bases, leaving 4 bases not matched to a gene. The CDR3, as DNA: TGTGCCAGCAGTTACGGGACAGGGACGGCCGGGGAGCTGTTTTTT. As protein: CASSYGTGTAGELFF.

This clonotype was seen many times. The rearrangement links TRBV7-9 to TRBJ1-1; no reliable D call. Between the trimmed V and J ends, which lost 3 bases and 1 base, there was a span of 12 bases. CDR3 size: 15 residues. CDR1 and CDR2 from the germline V gene are SEHNR and FQNEAQ (reference sequence). The CDR3 loop reads CASSLILAGNTEAFF. CDR3 bases: TGTGCCAGCAGCTTGATCCTGGCCGGGAACACTGAAGCTTTCTTT.

This clonotype occurred many times. V usage is TRBV19 and J usage is TRBJ1-1; unclear D gene. CDR1 LNHDA and CDR2 SQIVND come from the germline V gene (reference sequence). The CDR3 loop spans 13 amino acids. Trimming stripped 7 bases from V and 4 bases from J, with 13 bases between. CDR3 protein: CASTDHVATEAFF. CDR3 nucleotides: TGTGCCAGTACAGACCACGTCGCCACTGAAGCTTTCTTT.

This clonotype was detected ten times or more. V and J are TRBV6-2 or TRBV6-3 and TRBJ2-7; TRBD2 agrees at 11 bases. Per the germline V gene, CDR1 is MNHEY and CDR2 is SVGEGT. This CDR3 contains 14 residues. Trimming removed 5 bases from V and 5 bases from J; junction bases left unmatched: 5. The CDR3, as DNA: TGTGCCAGCAGTCCAATAGCGGGAGGGGACGAGCAGTACTTC. Translating gives CASSPIAGGDEQYF.

This clonotype was observed a handful of times. CDR3 residues: CASSTRPDSSSYEQYV. The DNA of the CDR3 is TGCGCCAGCAGCACCCGACCGGACTCTTCCTCCTACGAGCAGTACGTC. V gene TRBV5-1 combines with J gene TRBJ2-7, with D perhaps TRBD2 (5 bases). The CDR3 contains 16 residues. V was cut by 4 bases and J by 0 bases, with 17 bases left in between. The germline gives CDR1 SGHRS, CDR2 YFSETQ.

The chain combines TRBV4-2 with TRBJ2-5; 12 bases agree with TRBD2. The CDR3 consists of 16 residues. Germline V gene sequence: CDR1 LGHNA, CDR2 YNFKEQ. Trimming at V came to 1 base and at J to 5 bases, leaving 5 bases not matched to a gene. CDR3 in amino acids: CASSQGTSGNGETQYF. CDR3 nucleotide sequence: TGTGCCAGCAGCCAAGGGACTAGCGGGAACGGGGAGACCCAGTACTTC.

This clonotype was counted between two and nine times. The V gene is TRBV20-1, the J gene TRBJ2-5, with 7 bases lining up with TRBD2. This CDR3 is built from 14 residues. From germline, CDR1 is DFQATT and CDR2 SNEGSKA (reference sequence). J gave up 4 bases and V 0 bases, and 5 bases lay outside the gene matches. CDR3 bases: TGCAGTGCTAGAGACGGCGGGAGCCGAGAGACCCAGTACTTC. It encodes CSARDGGSRETQYF.

Points on this clonotype: A single base separates this from a much larger clone, so it may be a read error. The rearrangement joins TRBV6-5 to TRBJ1-5, with TRBD1 as a possible D gene (7 bases). TRBJ2-3 matches the DNA end more closely, so the J call is doubtful. Germline CDR1 and CDR2: MNHEY and SVGAGI. This CDR3 is 18 amino acids long. The CDR3 nucleotides are TGTGCCAGCAGTTTTTCTCCAGGGGCAGGGGGAGGAAATCAGCCCCAGTATTTT. It specifies CASSFSPGAGGGNQPQYF.

This clonotype was recorded at least ten times. The gene calls are TRBV28 and TRBJ2-7, with a possible D match to TRBD1 (5 bases). The CDR3 spans 16 residues. CDR1 and CDR2 from the germline V gene are MDHEN and SYDVKM. V shed 7 bases and J shed 0 bases, with 19 bases lying between them. CDR3 amino acids: CASTLGQSRPSYEQYF. CDR3 DNA sequence: TGTGCCAGCACCTTGGGGCAGTCCCGACCCTCCTACGAGCAGTACTTC.

This clonotype was observed at least ten times. The chain employs TRBV13 and TRBJ2-5; D call uncertain. Germline loops: CDR1 PRHDT, CDR2 FYEKMQ (reference sequence). The CDR3 spans 15 residues. V was pared by 3 bases and J by 5 bases, with 16 bases between. DNA for the CDR3: TGTGCCAGCAGCTTGAGGAGACGTGCCTCGGAGACCCAGTACTTC. It encodes CASSLRRRASETQYF.

This clonotype came up many times. This chain links TRBV7-6 with TRBJ2-7; TRBD1 is a possible D gene (6 bases). Germline lookup yields CDR1 SGHVS and CDR2 FNYEAQ. V gave up 2 bases and J gave up 4 bases, with 15 bases separating them. The CDR3 has 15 residues. This chain's CDR3 is CASSLKGQGLYEQYF. CDR3 DNA: TGTGCCAGCAGCTTAAAAGGGCAGGGGCTATACGAGCAGTACTTC.

In this sample, this clonotype turned up many times. The chain couples TRBV27 to TRBJ2-4; the D is unclear. Germline V CDR1 and CDR2: MNHEY, SMNVEV (reference sequence). The CDR3 is 14 amino acids. The ends were cut back, 5 bases at V and 0 bases at J, with 8 bases in the middle. The CDR3 region has the DNA TGTGCCAGCAGTCCTGCCTTAGCCAAAAACATTCAGTACTTC. Translated, it gives CASSPALAKNIQYF.

The chain combines TRBV11-2 with TRBJ1-5; TRBD1 matches 11 bases. The junction had 8 bases not matched to a gene; V was cut back by 1 base and J by 0 bases. The CDR3 loop spans 19 amino acids. Germline V CDR1 and CDR2: SGHAT, FQNNGV. The DNA of the CDR3 is TGTGCCAGCAGCTTAGGGGGGACAGGGGGGACTTATAGCAATCAGCCCCAGCATTTT. Its protein product is CASSLGGTGGTYSNQPQHF.

At least ten counts were recorded for this clonotype. The CDR3 spells CASSSERTGRDGYTF. CDR3 in DNA: TGTGCCAGCAGTTCGGAACGGACAGGACGGGATGGCTACACCTTC. This chain links TRBV28 with TRBJ1-2; 7 bases align to TRBD1. Germline-derived CDR1 and CDR2 are MDHEN and SYDVKM. The CDR3 sequence is 15 residues long. V gave up 4 bases and J gave up 6 bases; unmatched junction bases: 11.

This clonotype was counted many times. The gene calls are TRBV27 and TRBJ2-5, with D maybe TRBD2 (6 bases). The CDR3 sequence is 17 residues long. Between the trimmed V and J ends, which lost 7 bases and 5 bases, there was a span of 26 bases. In germline, CDR1 is MNHEY, CDR2 SMNVEV (reference sequence). The CDR3: CASIPFGPGVGTETQYF. The CDR3 nucleotides are TGTGCCAGCATCCCCTTCGGCCCGGGGGTTGGAACGGAGACCCAGTACTTC.

This clonotype was seen repeatedly, ten times or more. The J gene is TRBJ2-7, the V gene TRBV5-6; 7 nucleotides match TRBD2. CDR1 SGHDT and CDR2 YYEEEE come from the germline V gene. There are 13 residues in the CDR3. V lost 3 bases, J lost 5 bases, and 5 bases stayed unmatched. In DNA form, the CDR3 reads TGTGCCAGCAGCTCAGCGGGAATTGACGAGCAGTACTTC. Protein product: CASSSAGIDEQYF.

In its sample, this clonotype was seen many times. This chain uses TRBV6-1 with TRBJ1-5; D is ambiguous. In germline, CDR1 is MNHNS, CDR2 SASEGT. V was shortened by 6 bases and J by 4 bases, with 13 bases between the two germline ends. This CDR3 has 14 amino acids. CDR3 in amino acids: CASSLNGLNQPQHF. CDR3 DNA sequence: TGTGCCAGCAGCCTCAACGGTCTGAATCAGCCCCAGCATTTT.

The chain uses TRBV28 and TRBJ2-7; 11 nucleotides match TRBD2. This CDR3 region has 14 residues. Trimming removed 5 bases from V and 6 bases from J; junction bases left unmatched: 6. CDR1 and CDR2 from the germline V gene are MDHEN and SYDVKM. The CDR3 region has the DNA TGTGCCAGCAGTGAACTAGCGGGAGCGAGCGAGCAGTACTTC. This encodes CASSELAGASEQYF.

This clonotype was picked up many times. One junction end does not reproduce the germline sequence, and a read error may be involved. V usage is TRBV12-3 or TRBV12-4 and J usage is TRBJ1-2; D not certain. The CDR3 runs 12 residues. The CDR3 region is CASMGFNYGYIF. Here the CDR3 DNA reads TGTGCCAGCATGGGCTTCAACTATGGCTACATCTTC.

This clonotype was observed at least ten times. This chain joins TRBV27 and TRBJ2-5; the D gene is possibly TRBD1 (5 bases). V lost 6 bases and J 5 bases, leaving 16 bases between the germline ends. In germline, CDR1 is MNHEY, CDR2 SMNVEV (reference sequence). This CDR3 has 14 amino acids. DNA for the CDR3: TGTGCCAGCAGACTCATACAGGTTTCGGAGACCCAGTACTTC. This sequence encodes CASRLIQVSETQYF.

This clonotype was detected ten times or more. The chain recombines TRBV7-9 with TRBJ1-1; D not certain. The CDR3 loop spans 13 amino acids. Trimming removed 5 bases from V and 0 bases from J, with 7 bases in between. Germline V gives CDR1 SEHNR, CDR2 FQNEAQ (reference sequence). The CDR3 coding sequence is TGTGCCAGCAGCAGAAGAATGAACACTGAAGCTTTCTTT. It yields the protein CASSRRMNTEAFF.

This clonotype came up many times. The CDR3 coding sequence is TGCAGTGCTAAGGTCCCCCCCGGGACAGCTAACTATGGCTACACCTTC. Translated: CSAKVPPGTANYGYTF. The chain has TRBV20-1 and TRBJ1-2; 7 bases align to TRBD1. V lost 4 bases, J lost 0 bases, and 11 bases stayed unmatched. This CDR3 is 16 amino acids long. Germline CDR1 reads DFQATT; CDR2 reads SNEGSKA (reference sequence).

This clonotype was observed many times. The chain employs TRBV10-1 and TRBJ1-1, with a possible D match to TRBD1 (5 bases). This CDR3 has 14 amino acids. Trimming cost V 2 bases and J 5 bases, with 12 bases left between them. Germline lookup yields CDR1 WNHNN and CDR2 SYGVQD (reference sequence). CDR3 in amino acids: CASSEIQGSTEAFF. CDR3 DNA: TGCGCCAGCAGTGAGATCCAGGGTTCAACTGAAGCTTTCTTT.

There are many counts of this clonotype. The chain carries TRBV28 and TRBJ1-1; possible D gene TRBD1, 6 bases. Trimming stripped 7 bases from V and 1 base from J, with 19 bases between. Looked up from germline, CDR1 is MDHEN and CDR2 is SYDVKM. CDR3 length equals 16 residues. CDR3 sequence reads: CASTPQGGLSNTEAFF. The CDR3 DNA sequence: TGTGCCAGCACCCCACAGGGAGGATTATCGAACACTGAAGCTTTCTTT.